These 30 T cell receptor beta chains were all obtained from the same sample, sequenced in a study of T cells after yellow fever vaccination. In TCRdb, the 5' RACE reads were re-called with MiXCR into one record per CDR3 protein. In the table there are roughly 70,000 distinct CDR3 sequences, just under 8% of which are singletons. Here the sequenced sample was CD8+ T cells sorted from PBMCs, taken on the day of the yellow fever booster vaccination. The receptors shown here come from a man younger than 40 who received the YFV17D yellow fever vaccine.

This clonotype was seen repeatedly, ten times or more. The chain employs TRBV7-9 and TRBJ1-2; D might be TRBD1 (6 bases). Trimming cost V 6 bases and J 2 bases, with 13 bases left between them. Germline CDR1 is SEHNR and CDR2 is FQNEAQ (reference sequence). The CDR3 runs 14 residues. The CDR3 here is CASRSRGDNYGYTF. The CDR3 coding sequence is TGTGCCAGCAGATCGAGGGGGGACAACTATGGCTACACCTTC. Together with reference TRBV7-9 and TRBJ1-2, the CDR3 gives the full variable domain: DTGVSQNPRHKITKRGQNVTFRCDPISEHNRLYWYRQTLGQGPEFLTYFQNEAQLEKSRLLSDRFSAERPKGSFSTLEIQRTEQGDSAMYLCASRSRGDNYGYTFGSGTRLTVV.

On this clonotype: This could be a read error, since a much larger clone is one nucleotide away. This chain uses TRBV5-6 with TRBJ2-7; D gene uncertain. CDR3 length: 15 amino acids. V shed 0 bases and J shed 0 bases, with 10 bases lying between them. Germline V gives CDR1 SGHDT, CDR2 YYEEEE. The CDR3 DNA reads as TGTGCCAGCAGCTTGGAGAGAGCGAGCTCCTACGAGCAGTACTTC. Translation gives CASSLERASSYEQYF.

The chain joins TRBV11-2 to TRBJ2-7; tentative D call: TRBD1 (6 bases). Germline V gives CDR1 SGHAT, CDR2 FQNNGV. With 2 bases removed from V and 0 bases from J, the gap between germline ends came to 11 bases. This CDR3 comprises 15 residues. This CDR3 is CASSLSDRPSYEQYF. The CDR3 DNA follows: TGTGCCAGCAGCTTATCGGACAGACCCTCCTACGAGCAGTACTTC.

A remark on this clonotype: At one of its ends the junction is not consistent with the germline gene, which may arise from a read error. J is TRBJ2-1 and V is TRBV29-1; a possible D gene is TRBD2 (5 bases). The CDR3 extends over 13 amino acids. The germline V gene encodes CDR1 SQVTM and CDR2 ANQGSEA. CDR3 in DNA: TGCAGCGTAGAAGACTACCGATACAATGAGCAGTTCTTC. It is translated as CSVEDYRYNEQFF.

The chain uses TRBV12-3 or TRBV12-4 and TRBJ2-7, with D perhaps matching TRBD1 (5 bases). The CDR3 covers 15 residues. The germline V and J ends were trimmed by 6 bases and 0 bases, with 15 bases remaining between them. CDR3 in amino acids: CASSPTDLSSYEQYF. The CDR3 DNA sequence: TGTGCCAGCAGCCCGACAGATCTAAGCTCCTACGAGCAGTACTTC.

This clonotype was counted a few times. The chain couples TRBV20-1 to TRBJ2-7, with 10 nucleotides matching TRBD2. This CDR3 has 13 residues. V shed 6 bases and J 4 bases; nucleotides not matched to a gene: 6. The germline V gene has CDR1 DFQATT and CDR2 SNEGSKA (reference sequence). CDR3 amino acids: CSAPQREGYEQYF. CDR3 DNA sequence: TGCAGTGCGCCGCAGCGGGAGGGTTACGAGCAGTACTTC.

A few counts support this clonotype. The chain couples TRBV27 to TRBJ1-1; 7 nucleotides line up with TRBD1. CDR1 MNHEY and CDR2 SMNVEV come from the germline V gene (reference sequence). The CDR3 has 14 residues. After removal of 6 bases from V and 2 bases from J, the junction contained 6 bases not matched to a gene. The DNA of the CDR3 is TGTGCCAGCAGGCCAGGGGGGGGCAACACTGAAGCTTTCTTT. Translated: CASRPGGGNTEAFF.

This clonotype was observed a few times. The CDR3 sequence: CSCGPEAFF. DNA of the CDR3: TGCAGCTGCGGACCTGAAGCTTTCTTT. This chain connects TRBV29-1 to TRBJ1-1, with no clear D. This CDR3 has 9 residues. V was trimmed by 8 bases and J by 6 bases, leaving 7 bases between them. Germline values: CDR1 SQVTM, CDR2 ANQGSEA.

This chain joins TRBV3-1 and TRBJ2-5; a possible D gene is TRBD1 (6 bases). Per the germline V gene, CDR1 is LGHDT and CDR2 is YNNKEL (reference sequence). The CDR3 loop spans 15 amino acids. Trimming pared 4 bases from V and 5 bases from J, leaving 17 bases between. Written as DNA, the CDR3 is TGTGCCAGCAGCCCCGCCGGACAGCCCGGGGAGACCCAGTACTTC. It yields the protein CASSPAGQPGETQYF.

The chain carries TRBV30 and TRBJ2-7; D is ambiguous. The CDR3 is made up of 13 amino acids. CDR1 and CDR2 from the germline V gene are GTSNPN and SVGIG (reference sequence). Trimming stripped 7 bases from V and 0 bases from J, with 13 bases between. Written as DNA, the CDR3 is TGTGCCTCTAAGCGCAGGAGCTCCTACGAGCAGTACTTC. Translating it yields CASKRRSSYEQYF. Filled out from reference TRBV30 and TRBJ2-7, the complete variable domain reads SQTIHQWPATLVQPVGSPLSLECTVEGTSNPNLYWYRQAAGRGLQLLFYSVGIGQISSEVPQNLSASRPQDRQFILSSKKLLLSDSGFYLCASKRRSSYEQYFGPGTRLTVT.

This clonotype was seen a handful of times. The V call is TRBV6-1, the J call TRBJ2-3; TRBD2 matches 8 bases. With 8 bases clipped from V and 4 bases from J, the junction kept 5 bases outside the gene matches. Per germline, CDR1 MNHNS and CDR2 SASEGT. The CDR3 has 13 residues. The CDR3 region has the DNA TGTGCCAGCCCGGGAGGGCCCCCAGATACGCAGTATTTT. Its protein is CASPGGPPDTQYF.

This clonotype was detected only a few times. The chain employs TRBV9 and TRBJ2-7, with D perhaps being TRBD1 or TRBD2 (5 bases each). Germline loops: CDR1 SGDLS, CDR2 YYNGEE. Trimming shortened V by 3 bases and J by 6 bases, and 19 bases separated the two germline ends. The CDR3 has 15 residues. This CDR3 reads CASSGGGDYGGEQYF. The CDR3 region has the DNA TGTGCCAGCAGCGGTGGGGGAGACTACGGAGGCGAGCAGTACTTC.

Note on this clonotype: A much larger clone sits a single nucleotide away, making a read error possible. This sequence joins TRBV6-1 and TRBJ2-2, with D perhaps TRBD2 (5 bases). This CDR3 is built from 14 residues. Germline CDR1 and CDR2: MNHNS and SASEGT. The V end was cut by 6 bases, the J end by 3 bases, with 11 bases between. The CDR3 loop is CASRPWTHTGELFF. The CDR3, as DNA: TGTGCCAGCAGACCCTGGACTCACACCGGGGAGCTGTTTTTT.

This clonotype was seen a handful of times. The chain uses TRBV5-5 and TRBJ2-6; 7 bases map to TRBD1. Germline CDR1 and CDR2: SGHKS and YYEKEE (reference sequence). With 2 bases clipped from V and 3 bases from J, the junction kept 5 bases outside the gene matches. The CDR3 runs 16 residues. The CDR3 DNA sequence: TGTGCCAGCAGCTTTGACAGGGTAGATGGGGCCAACGTCCTGACTTTC. Translating gives CASSFDRVDGANVLTF.

The V and J genes are TRBV11-3 and TRBJ2-1; D gene unclear. This CDR3 region has 16 residues. Germline V gene data show CDR1 as SGHNT and CDR2 as YENEEA. Trimming stripped 1 base from V and 1 base from J, with 11 bases between. The CDR3 region is CASSLGGSYSYNEQFF. The CDR3 DNA sequence: TGTGCCAGCAGCTTAGGGGGTAGCTATTCCTACAATGAGCAGTTCTTC.

The chain joins TRBV7-9 to TRBJ2-3; D may be TRBD2 (6 bases). The V end was cut by 7 bases, the J end by 3 bases, with 8 bases between. Per the germline V gene, CDR1 is SEHNR and CDR2 is FQNEAQ (reference sequence). The CDR3 is 12 residues long. CDR3 region: CASTRGTDTQYF. The CDR3, as DNA: TGTGCCAGCACCCGGGGGACAGATACGCAGTATTTT.

CDR3: CASSYRQGNSPLHF. CDR3 DNA sequence: TGTGCCAGCAGTTACCGACAGGGTAATTCACCCCTCCACTTT. This chain connects TRBV28 to TRBJ1-6; 7 bases align to TRBD1. There are 14 residues in the CDR3. V lost 4 bases and J lost 6; bases outside the gene matches: 3. Per the germline V gene, CDR1 is MDHEN and CDR2 is SYDVKM.

The chain recombines TRBV19 with TRBJ2-7, with a possible D match to TRBD1 (6 bases). This CDR3 contains 12 residues. V was clipped by 7 bases and J by 2 bases, with 9 bases between them. Per germline, CDR1 LNHDA and CDR2 SQIVND (reference sequence). CDR3 sequence: CASTGTTYEQYF. The CDR3 coding sequence is TGTGCCAGTACCGGGACAACCTACGAGCAGTACTTC.

This clonotype turned up a few times. This chain joins TRBV29-1 and TRBJ2-7, with D perhaps TRBD1 (5 bases). The CDR3 is made up of 12 amino acids. Germline V lookup: CDR1 SQVTM, CDR2 ANQGSEA. The V end was cut by 4 bases, the J end by 6 bases, with 13 bases between. The CDR3 protein is CSVGAQGGEQYF. The CDR3 DNA follows: TGCAGCGTTGGGGCTCAGGGTGGCGAGCAGTACTTC.

The CDR3 is CASSQAPANTEAFF. In DNA, the CDR3 is TGTGCCAGCAGCCAGGCACCAGCGAACACTGAAGCTTTCTTT. The chain couples TRBV5-6 to TRBJ1-1; no reliable D call. V lost 4 bases and J 1 base, leaving 11 bases between the germline ends. The CDR3 totals 14 residues. Per germline, CDR1 SGHDT and CDR2 YYEEEE.

The chain employs TRBV3-1 and TRBJ1-1; possibly TRBD1 for D (5 bases). From germline, CDR1 is LGHDT and CDR2 YNNKEL (reference sequence). Trimming cost V 1 base and J 1 base, with 13 bases left between them. CDR3 length: 16 residues. CDR3: CASSQVGRGTNTEAFF. The DNA of the CDR3 is TGTGCCAGCAGCCAAGTTGGGAGGGGAACGAACACTGAAGCTTTCTTT. Looking up the rest from reference TRBV3-1 and TRBJ1-1 gives the full variable domain: DTAVSQTPKYLVTQMGNDKSIKCEQNLGHDTMYWYKQDSKKFLKIMFSYNNKELIINETVPNRFSPKSPDKAHLNLHINSLELGDSAVYFCASSQVGRGTNTEAFFGQGTRLTVV.

This clonotype has more than one count but fewer than ten. The rearrangement joins TRBV4-2 to TRBJ2-5, with 14 bases identical to TRBD2. This CDR3 is built from 17 residues. The germline V gene encodes CDR1 LGHNA and CDR2 YNFKEQ. V lost 0 bases to trimming and J lost 4 bases; unmatched junction nucleotides: 4. The CDR3 spells CASSQDRGLAGVETQYF. The CDR3 DNA follows: TGTGCCAGCAGCCAAGATCGGGGACTAGCGGGAGTAGAGACCCAGTACTTC.

This clonotype was recorded a few times. The rearrangement links TRBV7-9 to TRBJ2-1; no firm D call. V was clipped by 4 bases and J by 0 bases, with 10 bases between them. Germline CDR1 is SEHNR and CDR2 is FQNEAQ (reference sequence). The CDR3 loop spans 15 amino acids. The CDR3 loop reads CASSSLQSSYNEQFF. As DNA, the CDR3 is TGTGCCAGCAGCTCTCTACAGAGCTCCTACAATGAGCAGTTCTTC.

The CDR3 sequence is CASSDGSRYEQYF. The CDR3, as DNA: TGTGCCAGCAGCGACGGGAGTAGGTACGAGCAGTACTTC. J is TRBJ2-7 and V is TRBV6-2 or TRBV6-3, with a weak D call TRBD2 (6 bases). The germline V gene encodes CDR1 MNHEY and CDR2 SVGEGT. V lost 6 bases and J lost 4, with 13 bases in between. There are 13 residues in the CDR3.

This clonotype was counted only a few times. J is TRBJ1-4 and V is TRBV11-2, with TRBD1 identical over 9 bases. The CDR3 has 18 residues. J was trimmed by 6 bases and V by 4 bases; bases with no gene match: 15. Looked up from germline, CDR1 is SGHAT and CDR2 is FQNNGV. The CDR3 loop reads CASSSLRGQGIVYEKLFF. The CDR3 DNA sequence: TGTGCCAGCAGCTCGCTACGGGGACAGGGAATAGTATATGAAAAACTGTTTTTT.

V usage is TRBV4-3 and J usage is TRBJ1-3, with D possibly TRBD1 on 6 matching bases. The V end was cut by 1 base, the J end by 0 bases, with 22 bases between. The CDR3 has 20 residues. The germline CDR1 and CDR2 sequences are LGHNA and YSLEER. This chain's CDR3 is CASSQGQVATIPSSGNTIYF. The CDR3 bases are TGCGCCAGCAGCCAAGGACAGGTGGCTACAATCCCCAGCTCTGGAAACACCATATATTTT.

This clonotype was seen a few times. J is TRBJ2-7 and V is TRBV9, with unresolved D. Deletions cut 0 bases from V and 6 bases from J, with 16 bases between. In germline, CDR1 is SGDLS, CDR2 YYNGEE. The CDR3 totals 15 residues. The CDR3 spells CASSVGIAIKVEQYF. The CDR3 DNA reads as TGTGCCAGCAGCGTAGGAATTGCAATAAAGGTCGAGCAGTACTTC.

In nucleotides, the CDR3 is TGCGCCAGCAGCAGGGCTAGCGGGCCCCCTGAGACCCAGTACTTC. Encoded protein: CASSRASGPPETQYF. The gene calls are TRBV4-3 and TRBJ2-5, with 8 bases fitting TRBD2. The CDR3 is made up of 15 amino acids. The V segment lost 5 bases and the J segment 5 bases; nucleotides outside the gene matches: 10. CDR1 is LGHNA and CDR2 is YSLEER in the germline V gene.

V usage is TRBV30 and J usage is TRBJ2-6; D gene ambiguous. Germline V gene sequence: CDR1 GTSNPN, CDR2 SVGIG (reference sequence). V was cut by 7 bases and J by 0 bases, with 16 bases left in between. The CDR3 is 16 residues long. The CDR3 protein is CASPLLSVSGANVLTF. The CDR3 DNA follows: TGTGCCTCCCCCTTACTCTCCGTCTCTGGGGCCAACGTCCTGACTTTC. Combining the CDR3 with reference TRBV30 and TRBJ2-6 gives the whole variable domain SQTIHQWPATLVQPVGSPLSLECTVEGTSNPNLYWYRQAAGRGLQLLFYSVGIGQISSEVPQNLSASRPQDRQFILSSKKLLLSDSGFYLCASPLLSVSGANVLTFGAGSRLTVL.

The rearrangement joins TRBV29-1 to TRBJ2-7, with a tentative D call TRBD1 (5 bases). Trimming pared 1 base from V and 6 bases from J, leaving 7 bases between. The V gene's germline CDR1 is SQVTM and CDR2 ANQGSEA. The CDR3 is made up of 11 amino acids. The CDR3 DNA is TGCAGCGTTGAAGTAACAGGCGAGCAGTACTTC. Translation: CSVEVTGEQYF.